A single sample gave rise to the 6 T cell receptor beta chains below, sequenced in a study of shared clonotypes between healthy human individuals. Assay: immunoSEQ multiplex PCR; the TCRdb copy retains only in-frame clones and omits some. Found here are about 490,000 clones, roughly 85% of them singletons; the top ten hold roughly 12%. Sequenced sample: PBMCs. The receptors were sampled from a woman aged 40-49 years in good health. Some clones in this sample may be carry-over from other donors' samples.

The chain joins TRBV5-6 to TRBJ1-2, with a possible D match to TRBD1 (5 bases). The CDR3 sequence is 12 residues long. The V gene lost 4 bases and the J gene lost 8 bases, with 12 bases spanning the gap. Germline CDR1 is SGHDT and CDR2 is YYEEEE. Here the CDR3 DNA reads TGTGCCAGCAGCCCGGGACGTTCAGGCTACACCTTC. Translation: CASSPGRSGYTF.

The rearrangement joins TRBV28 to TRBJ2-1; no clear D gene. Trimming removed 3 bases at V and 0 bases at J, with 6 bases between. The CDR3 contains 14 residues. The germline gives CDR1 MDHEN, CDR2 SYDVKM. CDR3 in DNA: TGTGCCAGCAGTTTTAGGAGCTCCTACAATGAGCAGTTCTTC. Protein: CASSFRSSYNEQFF.

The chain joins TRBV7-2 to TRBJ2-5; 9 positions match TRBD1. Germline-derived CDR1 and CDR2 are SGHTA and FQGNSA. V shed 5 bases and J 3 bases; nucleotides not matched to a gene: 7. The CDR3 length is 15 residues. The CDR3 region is CASSGRDREKETQYF. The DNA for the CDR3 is TGTGCCAGCAGCGGCCGGGACAGGGAGAAAGAGACCCAGTACTTC. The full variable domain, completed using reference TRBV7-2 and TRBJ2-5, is GAGVSQSPSNKVTEKGKDVELRCDPISGHTALYWYRQSLGQGLEFLIYFQGNSAPDKSGLPSDRFSAERTGGSVSTLTIQRTQQEDSAVYLCASSGRDREKETQYFGPGTRLLVL.

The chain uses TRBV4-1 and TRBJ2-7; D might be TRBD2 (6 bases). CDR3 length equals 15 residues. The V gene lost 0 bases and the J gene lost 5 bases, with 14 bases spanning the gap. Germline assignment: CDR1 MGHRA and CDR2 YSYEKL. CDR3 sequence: CASSQDKAGGDEQYF. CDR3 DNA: TGCGCCAGCAGCCAAGATAAAGCCGGCGGGGACGAGCAGTACTTC.

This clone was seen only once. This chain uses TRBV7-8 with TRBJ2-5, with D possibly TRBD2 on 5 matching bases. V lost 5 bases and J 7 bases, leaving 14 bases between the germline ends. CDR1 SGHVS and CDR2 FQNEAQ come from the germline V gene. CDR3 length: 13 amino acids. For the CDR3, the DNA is TGTGCCAGCAGCCCCCGGGGTCCAGGGACCCAGTACTTC. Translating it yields CASSPRGPGTQYF.

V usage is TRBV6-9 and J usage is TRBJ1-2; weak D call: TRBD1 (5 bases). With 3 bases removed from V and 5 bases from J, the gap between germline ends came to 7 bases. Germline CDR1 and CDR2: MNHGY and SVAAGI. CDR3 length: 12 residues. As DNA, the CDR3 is TGTGCCAGCAGTTACTCAGGGTATGGCTACACCTTC. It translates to CASSYSGYGYTF.